These 13 T cell receptor beta chains were all obtained from the same sample, sequenced in a study of blood T cells in healthy people across ages. Primed by a sample-barcoded 5' primer and a J-beta primer mix, a second PCR proceeded for roughly 7 to 11 cycles. TCRdb reanalysed the 5' RACE reads using MiXCR and keeps one entry per CDR3 protein. The sample contains about 1.8 million distinct CDR3 sequences, roughly 50% of which appear only once. The sample taken for sequencing was blood. The receptors derive from a middle-aged woman in good health.

This sequence joins TRBV28 and TRBJ2-7; 7 bases match TRBD1. Trimming cost V 2 bases and J 5 bases; bases outside gene matches: 9. The CDR3 has 15 amino acids. CDR1 and CDR2 (germline): MDHEN, SYDVKM. CDR3 sequence: CASSLPRGLSNEQYF. The CDR3 nucleotides read TGTGCCAGCAGTTTACCCAGGGGGTTATCCAACGAGCAGTACTTC.

The genes are TRBV6-2 or TRBV6-3 and TRBJ2-1; 11 bases match TRBD1. This CDR3 is built from 13 residues. Trimming removed 10 bases from V and 8 bases from J; junction bases left unmatched: 7. Per germline, CDR1 MNHEY and CDR2 SVGEGT. CDR3 residues: CATGQGAMDEQFF. The CDR3, as DNA: TGTGCCACCGGACAGGGGGCGATGGATGAGCAGTTCTTC.

This clonotype was found a few times. The V call is TRBV5-1, the J call TRBJ2-3; weak D call: TRBD2 (5 bases). This CDR3 contains 18 residues. The V end lost 0 bases, the J end lost 1 base, and 18 bases lay between the germline ends. The germline gives CDR1 SGHRS, CDR2 YFSETQ. DNA of the CDR3: TGCGCCAGCAGCTTGGGACTAACCTCCATGCTTCGCACAGATACGCAGTATTTT. Protein: CASSLGLTSMLRTDTQYF.

The V and J genes are TRBV23-1 and TRBJ2-3; D call uncertain. TRBV23-1 qualifies as an ORF whose function is uncertain. CDR3 size: 15 residues. V was cut by 3 bases and J by 1 base, with 11 bases left in between. CDR3 amino acids: CASSQRGLGTDTQYF. The CDR3 nucleotides read TGCGCCAGCAGTCAGAGAGGTCTGGGCACAGATACGCAGTATTTT.

This rearrangement joins TRBV29-1 to TRBJ2-1, with 7 bases identical to TRBD1. Trimming cost V 7 bases and J 1 base; bases outside gene matches: 7. There are 14 residues in the CDR3. Germline V gives CDR1 SQVTM, CDR2 ANQGSEA. CDR3 region: CSASTGPSYNEQFF. CDR3 nucleotide sequence: TGCAGCGCTTCGACAGGGCCTTCCTACAATGAGCAGTTCTTC.

This clonotype was picked up a small number of times. The chain carries TRBV5-6 and TRBJ2-4; D is uncertain. There are 16 residues in the CDR3. Trimming stripped 0 bases from V and 0 bases from J, with 10 bases between. Germline CDR1 and CDR2: SGHDT and YYEEEE. The CDR3 spells CASSLGPLLAKNIQYF. The CDR3 nucleotides read TGTGCCAGCAGCTTGGGACCTTTACTAGCCAAAAACATTCAGTACTTC.

J is TRBJ1-1 and V is TRBV18, with TRBD1 matching over 7 bases. Germline CDR1 is KGHSH and CDR2 is LQKENI. The CDR3 extends over 16 amino acids. Trimming removed 3 bases from V and 1 base from J; junction bases left unmatched: 8. The chain's CDR3 is CASSPYGQVENTEAFF. CDR3 nucleotide sequence: TGTGCCAGCTCACCTTACGGACAGGTTGAGAACACTGAAGCTTTCTTT. The variable domain in full, completed from reference TRBV18 and TRBJ1-1, reads NAGVMQNPRHLVRRRGQEARLRCSPMKGHSHVYWYRQLPEEGLKFMVYLQKENIIDESGMPKERFSAEFPKEGPSILRIQQVVRGDSAAYFCASSPYGQVENTEAFFGQGTRLTVV.

This clonotype appeared a few times. The V call is TRBV20-1, the J call TRBJ2-3; D may match TRBD1 or TRBD2 (5 bases each). Germline loops: CDR1 DFQATT, CDR2 SNEGSKA (reference sequence). The CDR3 is made up of 15 amino acids. Trimming removed 6 bases at V and 2 bases at J, with 18 bases between. The CDR3 loop reads CSAPHRGVNTDTQYF. CDR3 in DNA: TGCAGTGCGCCCCATCGAGGGGTTAACACAGATACGCAGTATTTT.

This clonotype was recorded a few times. The genes are TRBV21-1 and TRBJ1-2; the D call of TRBD1 is as the table states it, not checked on the DNA. TRBV21-1 is flagged as a pseudogene. CDR3 length equals 16 residues. In nucleotides, the CDR3 is TGTGCCAGCAGCAAAGGAGTGGGGCAACTCCCATATGGCTACACCTTC. Its protein product is CASSKGVGQLPYGYTF.

The V gene is TRBV20-1, the J gene TRBJ2-7; D is possibly TRBD2 (7 bases). This CDR3 is built from 15 residues. Germline CDR1 reads DFQATT; CDR2 reads SNEGSKA (reference sequence). Trimming cost V 5 bases and J 6 bases, with 23 bases left between them. CDR3 in DNA: TGCAGTGCTGGCCCCGGGGGGCGTCTTACGAGCGAGCAGTACTTC. It specifies CSAGPGGRLTSEQYF.

This clonotype was observed a few times. An end of the junction differs from the germline gene, which may be a read error. The gene calls are TRBV6-5 and TRBJ2-5; D assignment may be TRBD1 or TRBD2 (7 bases each). Looked up from germline, CDR1 is MNHEY and CDR2 is SVGAGI. The CDR3 covers 15 residues. CDR3 nucleotides: TGTGCCAGCAGTTACAAGACAGGGAGGGGAGAGTCCCAGTACTTC. This gives the protein CASSYKTGRGESQYF.

The rearrangement links TRBV24-1 to TRBJ2-3; TRBD2 matches 12 bases. The CDR3 has 15 residues. Germline V gene sequence: CDR1 KGHDR, CDR2 SFDVKD. With V trimmed by 5 bases and J by 6 bases, 5 bases remained unmatched. CDR3 coding DNA: TGTGCCACCAGTGCCCCTAGCGGGGGGGCGGATACGCAGTATTTT. Its translation is CATSAPSGGADTQYF.

This clonotype was seen a handful of times. V and J are TRBV10-3 and TRBJ1-2; perhaps TRBD1 as D (5 bases). Between the trimmed V and J ends, which lost 2 bases and 2 bases, there was a span of 6 bases. CDR1 is ENHRY and CDR2 is SYGVKD in the germline V gene. This CDR3 is built from 13 residues. The CDR3: CAISEGGNYGYTF. CDR3 DNA: TGTGCCATCAGTGAGGGGGGGAACTATGGCTACACCTTC.